The rows below give T cell receptor beta chains drawn from one sample of a study of blood T cell repertoires in COVID-19. Data came from immunoSEQ multiplex PCR; TCRdb stores just in-frame clones and leaves some out. The profile shows over 130,000 clones, 87% of them singletons. The sample comprised peripheral blood. The receptors stem from a woman aged 55-70 years with active or convalescent COVID-19. Both conserved end residues are part of each CDR3. The D gene is left open where the match is weak. Size values are once, few and many counts, or a class for expanded clones, and some rows have none.

V	length	size	D	J	DNA	CDR3
TRBV5-1	16	NA	TRBD2	TRBJ2-2	TGCGCCAGCAGCTTGGGGCTAGCGGGGAACACCGGGGAGCTGTTTTTT	CASSLGLAGNTGELFF
TRBV9	12	NA	NA	TRBJ1-1	TGTGCCAGCAGCGTTGGGCACACTGAAGCTTTCTTT	CASSVGHTEAFF
TRBV19	14	many	TRBD1	TRBJ1-5	TGTGCCAGTTCCACGACAGGGTCAACTCAGCCCCAGCATTTT	CASSTTGSTQPQHF
TRBV6-2/TRBV6-3	16	NA	TRBD2	TRBJ2-1	TGTGCCAGCAGTTCAACTAGCGGGGGGCGGGACAATGAGCAGTTCTTC	CASSSTSGGRDNEQFF
TRBV6-5	12	NA	NA	TRBJ1-2	TGTGCCAGCAGCCCCTCGTCGGGTGGCTACACCTTC	CASSPSSGGYTF
TRBV7-2	14	NA	NA	TRBJ2-5	TGTGCCAGCAGCTCGCAGGGGCTAGGGGAGACCCAGTACTTC	CASSSQGLGETQYF
TRBV19	16	NA	TRBD1	TRBJ1-5	TGTGCCAGTAGTCCCCGGGACAGGGGGCATGATCAGCCCCAGCATTTT	CASSPRDRGHDQPQHF
TRBV12-5	15	NA	TRBD1	TRBJ2-5	TGTGCTAGTGGGACACCAGGGGGCAGGGGTGAGACCCAGTACTTC	CASGTPGGRGETQYF
TRBV6-5	14	NA	NA	TRBJ1-1	TGTGCCAGCAGCCAACCGGGAGGGGACACTGAAGCTTTCTTT	CASSQPGGDTEAFF
TRBV29-1	14	NA	TRBD1	TRBJ1-3	TGCAGCGCAGCAGACAGGGCGTCTGGAAACACCATATATTTT	CSAADRASGNTIYF
TRBV6-6	15	NA	TRBD1	TRBJ2-7	TGTGCCAGCAGTTACTTTTCCACAGGGGGTTACGAGCAGTACTTC	CASSYFSTGGYEQYF
TRBV19	14	NA	NA	TRBJ1-1	TGTGCCAGTAGTCCCGGGGGAGTTGGCACTGAAGCTTTCTTT	CASSPGGVGTEAFF
TRBV7-9	11	NA	NA	TRBJ2-3	TGTGCCAGCAGTTCACGGGATACGCAGTATTTT	CASSSRDTQYF
TRBV19	14	NA	NA	TRBJ2-7	TGTGCCAGTAGTACACATACAGGGTCCTACGAGCAGTACTTC	CASSTHTGSYEQYF
TRBV5-1	15	NA	NA	TRBJ2-3	TGCGCCAGCAGGGCCCCCGGGACATTTACAGATACGCAGTATTTT	CASRAPGTFTDTQYF
TRBV4-1	16	NA	TRBD1	TRBJ1-2	TGCGCCAGCAGCCAAGTTGGACAGGGCATTAACTATGGCTACACCTTC	CASSQVGQGINYGYTF
TRBV10-3	14	once	NA	TRBJ1-1	TGTGCCATCAGTGAGTCCCAGGGAAACACTGAAGCTTTCTTT	CAISESQGNTEAFF
TRBV9	14	NA	NA	TRBJ2-2	TGTGCCAGCAGCGTTCCAGGGGCCACCGGGGAGCTGTTTTTT	CASSVPGATGELFF
TRBV10-3	12	NA	NA	TRBJ2-7	TGTGCCATCAAGGCAGCAGGGGAGGAGCAGTACTTC	CAIKAAGEEQYF
TRBV10-3	13	NA	TRBD1	TRBJ1-5	TGTGCCATCGGAGGACAGGGAGACCAGCCCCAGCATTTT	CAIGGQGDQPQHF
TRBV5-1	13	few	NA	TRBJ2-2	TGCGCCAGCAGCTTGGGCGATACCGGGGAGCTGTTTTTT	CASSLGDTGELFF
TRBV5-1	18	NA	NA	TRBJ2-3	TGCGCCAGCAGCAAAAACCCCAGAGCTAGCTCAAGTCTGGATACGCAGTATTTT	CASSKNPRASSSLDTQYF
TRBV6-1	12	NA	NA	TRBJ2-7	TGTGCCAGCAGTGACCTCCGGCAGCGCAATCACTTC	CASSDLRQRNHF
TRBV27	12	NA	TRBD1	TRBJ2-3	TGTGCCAGCAGTCTTACAGGGGGTACGCAGTATTTT	CASSLTGGTQYF
TRBV7-2	16	NA	NA	TRBJ1-2	TGTGCCAGCAGCTTCGGGGGACGGGAATCTAACTATGGCTACACCTTC	CASSFGGRESNYGYTF
TRBV7-2	16	NA	NA	TRBJ1-5	TGTGCCAGCAGCTTAGCTATCGTTGTCGGCAATCAGCCCCAGCATTTT	CASSLAIVVGNQPQHF
TRBV19	15	NA	TRBD1	TRBJ2-7	TGTGCCAGTAGTATCGGACAGGGGCCAACCTACGAGCAGTACTTC	CASSIGQGPTYEQYF
TRBV5-1	15	NA	NA	TRBJ2-1	TGCGCCAGCAGCTTGAGTTCTCAGCACGGGGATGAGCAGTTCTTC	CASSLSSQHGDEQFF
TRBV10-3	16	NA	NA	TRBJ1-1	TGTGCCATCAGTGAGTTTCCTCTGTCCGGGGACACTGAAGCTTTCTTT	CAISEFPLSGDTEAFF
TRBV7-9	16	NA	TRBD1	TRBJ1-2	TGTGCCAGCAGCCCGACACAGGGGAAACCGAACTATGGCTACACCTTC	CASSPTQGKPNYGYTF
TRBV5-1	15	NA	NA	TRBJ2-2	TGCGCCAGCAGCTTCGTGACAGTTAACACCGGGGAGCTGTTTTTT	CASSFVTVNTGELFF